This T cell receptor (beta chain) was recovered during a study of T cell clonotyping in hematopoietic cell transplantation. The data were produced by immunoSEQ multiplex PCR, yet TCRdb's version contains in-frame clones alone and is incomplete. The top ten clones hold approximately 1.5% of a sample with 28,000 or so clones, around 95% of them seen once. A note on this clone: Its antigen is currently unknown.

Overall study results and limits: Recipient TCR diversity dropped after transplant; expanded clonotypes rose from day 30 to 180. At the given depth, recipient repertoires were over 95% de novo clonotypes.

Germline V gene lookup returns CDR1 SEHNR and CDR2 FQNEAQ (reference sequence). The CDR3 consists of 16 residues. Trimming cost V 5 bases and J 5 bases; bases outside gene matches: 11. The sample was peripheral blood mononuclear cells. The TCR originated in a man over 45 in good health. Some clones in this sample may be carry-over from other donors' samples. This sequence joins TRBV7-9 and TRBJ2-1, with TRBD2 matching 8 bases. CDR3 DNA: TGTGCCAGCAGCCCAGAGGAGCGGGGGAGGAACAATGAGCAGTTCTTC. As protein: CASSPEERGRNNEQFF.